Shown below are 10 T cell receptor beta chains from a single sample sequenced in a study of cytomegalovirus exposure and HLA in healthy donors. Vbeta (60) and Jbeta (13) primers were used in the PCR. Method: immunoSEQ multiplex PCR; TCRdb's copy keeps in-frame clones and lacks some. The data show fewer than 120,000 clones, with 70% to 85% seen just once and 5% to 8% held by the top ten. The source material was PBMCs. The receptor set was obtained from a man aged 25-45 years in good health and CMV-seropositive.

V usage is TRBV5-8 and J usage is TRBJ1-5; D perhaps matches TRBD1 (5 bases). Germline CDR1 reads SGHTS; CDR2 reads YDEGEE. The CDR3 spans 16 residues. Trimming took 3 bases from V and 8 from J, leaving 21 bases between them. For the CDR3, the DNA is TGTGCCAGCAGCTGGAGAGAGACAGTCCCAATGAAGCCCCAGCATTTT. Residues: CASSWRETVPMKPQHF.

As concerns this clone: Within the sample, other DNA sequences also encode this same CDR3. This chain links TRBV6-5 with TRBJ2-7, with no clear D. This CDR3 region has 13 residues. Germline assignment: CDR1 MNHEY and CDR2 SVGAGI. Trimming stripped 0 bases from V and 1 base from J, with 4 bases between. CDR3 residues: CASSYSESYEQYF. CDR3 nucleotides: TGTGCCAGCAGTTACTCAGAGTCCTACGAGCAGTACTTC.

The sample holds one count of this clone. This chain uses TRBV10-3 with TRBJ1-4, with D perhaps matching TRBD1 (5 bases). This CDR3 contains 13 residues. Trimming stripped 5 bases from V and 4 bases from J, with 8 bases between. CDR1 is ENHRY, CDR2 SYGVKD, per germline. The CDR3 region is CAISQGDNEKLFF. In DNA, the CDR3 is TGTGCCATCAGTCAGGGTGATAATGAAAAACTGTTTTTT.

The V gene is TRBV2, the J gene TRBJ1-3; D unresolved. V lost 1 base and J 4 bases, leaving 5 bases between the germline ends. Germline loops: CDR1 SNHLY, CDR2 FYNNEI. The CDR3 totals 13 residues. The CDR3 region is CASSEVRGNTIYF. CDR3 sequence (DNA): TGTGCCAGCAGTGAAGTCAGGGGAAACACCATATATTTT.

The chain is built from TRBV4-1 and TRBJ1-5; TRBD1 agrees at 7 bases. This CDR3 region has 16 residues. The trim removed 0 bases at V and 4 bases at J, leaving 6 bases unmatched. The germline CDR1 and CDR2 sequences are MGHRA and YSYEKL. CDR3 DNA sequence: TGCGCCAGCAGCCAAGATATTGCAGGGGGAAATCAGCCCCAGCATTTT. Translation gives CASSQDIAGGNQPQHF.

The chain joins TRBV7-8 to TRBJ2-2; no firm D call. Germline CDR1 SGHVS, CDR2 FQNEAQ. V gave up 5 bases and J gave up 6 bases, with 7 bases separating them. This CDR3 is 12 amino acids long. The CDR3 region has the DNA TGTGCCAGCAGCACCGGTCCCGGGGAGCTGTTTTTT. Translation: CASSTGPGELFF. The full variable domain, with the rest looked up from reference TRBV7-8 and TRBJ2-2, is GAGVSQSPRYKVAKRGQDVALRCDPISGHVSLFWYQQALGQGPEFLTYFQNEAQLDKSGLPSDRFFAERPEGSVSTLKIQRTQQEDSAVYLCASSTGPGELFFGEGSRLTVL.

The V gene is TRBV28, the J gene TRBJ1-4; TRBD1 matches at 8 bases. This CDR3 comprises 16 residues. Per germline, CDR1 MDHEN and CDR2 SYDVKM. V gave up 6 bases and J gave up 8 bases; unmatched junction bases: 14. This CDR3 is CASRSFSGQGREKLFF. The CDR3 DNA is TGTGCCAGCAGGTCTTTTTCCGGACAGGGCCGGGAAAAACTGTTTTTT. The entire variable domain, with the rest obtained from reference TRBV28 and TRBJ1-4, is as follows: DVKVTQSSRYLVKRTGEKVFLECVQDMDHENMFWYRQDPGLGLRLIYFSYDVKMKEKGDIPEGYSVSREKKERFSLILESASTNQTSMYLCASRSFSGQGREKLFFGSGTQLSVL.

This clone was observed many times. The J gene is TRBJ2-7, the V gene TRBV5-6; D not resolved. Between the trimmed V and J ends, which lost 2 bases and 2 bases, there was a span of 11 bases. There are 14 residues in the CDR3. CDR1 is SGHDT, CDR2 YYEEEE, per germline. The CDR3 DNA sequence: TGTGCCAGCAGCTTAGACACGAAAACCTACGAGCAGTACTTC. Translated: CASSLDTKTYEQYF.

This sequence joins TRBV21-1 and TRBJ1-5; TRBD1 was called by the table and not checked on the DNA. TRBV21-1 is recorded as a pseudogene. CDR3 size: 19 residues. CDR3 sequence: CASSKVAVRGENSNQPQHF. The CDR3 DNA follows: TGTGCCAGCAGCAAAGTAGCGGTCAGGGGGGAAAATAGCAATCAGCCCCAGCATTTT.

CDR3 sequence: CASSWGGIYEQYF. The CDR3, as DNA: TGTGCCAGCAGCTGGGGGGGGATTTACGAGCAGTACTTC. This chain links TRBV7-2 with TRBJ2-7; 7 nucleotides align to TRBD2. The V gene end was trimmed by 4 bases and the J gene end by 4 bases; junction bases not matched to a gene: 4. This CDR3 has 13 residues. CDR1 SGHTA and CDR2 FQGNSA come from the germline V gene.